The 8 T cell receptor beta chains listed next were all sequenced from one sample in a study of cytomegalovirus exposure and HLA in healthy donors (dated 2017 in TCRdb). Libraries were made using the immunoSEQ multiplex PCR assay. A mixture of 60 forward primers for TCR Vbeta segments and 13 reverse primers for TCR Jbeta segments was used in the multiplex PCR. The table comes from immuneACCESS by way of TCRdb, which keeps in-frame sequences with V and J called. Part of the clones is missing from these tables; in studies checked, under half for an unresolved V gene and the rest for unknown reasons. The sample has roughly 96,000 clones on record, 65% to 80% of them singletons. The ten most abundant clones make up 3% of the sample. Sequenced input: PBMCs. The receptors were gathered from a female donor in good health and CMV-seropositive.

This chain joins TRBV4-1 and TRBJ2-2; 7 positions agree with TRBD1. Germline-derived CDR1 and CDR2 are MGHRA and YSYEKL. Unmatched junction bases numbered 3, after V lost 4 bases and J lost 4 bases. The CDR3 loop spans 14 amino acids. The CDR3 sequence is CASSRGQPTGELFF. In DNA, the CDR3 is TGCGCCAGCAGCCGGGGACAGCCCACCGGGGAGCTGTTTTTT.

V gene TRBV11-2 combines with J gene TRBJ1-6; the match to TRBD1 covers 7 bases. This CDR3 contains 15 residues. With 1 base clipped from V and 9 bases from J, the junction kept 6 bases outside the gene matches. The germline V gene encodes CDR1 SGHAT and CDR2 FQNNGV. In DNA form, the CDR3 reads TGTGCCAGCAGCTTAGTGGGGACAGTAGGTTCACCCCTCCACTTT. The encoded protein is CASSLVGTVGSPLHF.

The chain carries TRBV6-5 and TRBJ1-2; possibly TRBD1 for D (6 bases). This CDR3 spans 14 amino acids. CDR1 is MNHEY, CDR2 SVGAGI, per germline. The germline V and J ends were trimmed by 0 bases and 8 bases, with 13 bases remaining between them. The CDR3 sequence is CASSYSRGSGGYTF. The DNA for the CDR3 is TGTGCCAGCAGTTACTCCAGGGGATCAGGGGGCTACACCTTC.

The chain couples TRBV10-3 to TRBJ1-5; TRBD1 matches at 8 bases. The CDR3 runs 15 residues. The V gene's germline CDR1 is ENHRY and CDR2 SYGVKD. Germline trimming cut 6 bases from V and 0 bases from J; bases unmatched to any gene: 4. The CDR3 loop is CAISPDRDSNQPQHF. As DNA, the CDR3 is TGTGCCATCAGCCCGGACAGGGATAGCAATCAGCCCCAGCATTTT.

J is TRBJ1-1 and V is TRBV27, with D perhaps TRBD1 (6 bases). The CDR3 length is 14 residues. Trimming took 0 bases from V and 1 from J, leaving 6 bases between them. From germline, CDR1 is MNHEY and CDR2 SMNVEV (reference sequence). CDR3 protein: CASSLSTGNTEAFF. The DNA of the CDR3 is TGTGCCAGCAGTTTATCGACAGGGAACACTGAAGCTTTCTTT.

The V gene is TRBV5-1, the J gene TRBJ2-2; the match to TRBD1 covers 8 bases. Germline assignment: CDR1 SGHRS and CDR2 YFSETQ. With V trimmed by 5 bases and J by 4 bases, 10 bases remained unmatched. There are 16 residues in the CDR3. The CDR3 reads CASSPRQGRTTGELFF. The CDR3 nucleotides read TGCGCCAGCAGTCCGAGACAGGGGCGTACCACCGGGGAGCTGTTTTTT.

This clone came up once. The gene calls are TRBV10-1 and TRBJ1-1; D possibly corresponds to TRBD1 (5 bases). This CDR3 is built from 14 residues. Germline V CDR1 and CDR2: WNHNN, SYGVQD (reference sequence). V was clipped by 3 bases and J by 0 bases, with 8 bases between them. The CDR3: CASSDGAMNTEAFF. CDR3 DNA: TGCGCCAGCAGTGATGGGGCAATGAACACTGAAGCTTTCTTT.

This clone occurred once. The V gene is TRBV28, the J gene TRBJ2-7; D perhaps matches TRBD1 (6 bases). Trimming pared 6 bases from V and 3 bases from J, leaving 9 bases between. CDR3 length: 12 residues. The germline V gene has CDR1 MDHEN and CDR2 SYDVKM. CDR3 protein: CASRPQGYEQYF. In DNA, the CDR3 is TGTGCCAGCAGACCACAGGGCTACGAGCAGTACTTC. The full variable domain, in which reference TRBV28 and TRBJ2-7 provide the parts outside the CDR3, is DVKVTQSSRYLVKRTGEKVFLECVQDMDHENMFWYRQDPGLGLRLIYFSYDVKMKEKGDIPEGYSVSREKKERFSLILESASTNQTSMYLCASRPQGYEQYFGPGTRLTVT.